The rows below give T cell receptor beta chains drawn from one sample of a study of blood T cell repertoires in COVID-19. Measured with immunoSEQ multiplex PCR; TCRdb has only the in-frame clones, and not every one. The data show hundreds of thousands of clones, around 90% seen once. Sequencing was done on a sample of peripheral blood. Receptors originate from a woman aged 18-29 years who had recovered from COVID-19. Both conserved end residues are part of each CDR3. A D gene is named only where the DNA matches it firmly. Clone size is stated in some rows and not others, as once, few, many or a class when expanded.

abundance	v_gene	d_gene	j_gene	CDR3aa	CDR3nt
.	TRBV6-5	.	TRBJ1-2	CASYGQRYGYTF	TGTGCCAGCTACGGACAGCGCTATGGCTACACCTTC
.	TRBV7-6	.	TRBJ1-1	CASSLELRPRSGGTEAFF	TGTGCCAGCAGCTTAGAGTTAAGGCCGAGGTCGGGGGGCACTGAAGCTTTCTTT
.	TRBV13	.	TRBJ2-2	CASSLAVGGNTGELFF	TGTGCCAGCAGCTTAGCCGTGGGAGGAAACACCGGGGAGCTGTTTTTT
.	TRBV29-1	TRBD1	TRBJ1-1	CSVDENRGRYTEAFF	TGCAGCGTGGACGAGAACAGGGGGAGGTACACTGAAGCTTTCTTT
.	TRBV6-6	TRBD2	TRBJ2-7	CASTVGLAGYEQYF	TGTGCCAGCACCGTAGGACTAGCGGGGTACGAGCAGTACTTC
.	TRBV11-3	TRBD2	TRBJ2-3	CASSRGGGTVPQYF	TGTGCCAGCAGCCGGGGGGGTGGCACGGTACCGCAGTATTTT
.	TRBV27	TRBD1	TRBJ1-2	CASSAPGQGNYGYTF	TGTGCCAGCAGTGCACCAGGACAGGGGAACTATGGCTACACCTTC
.	TRBV6-1	.	TRBJ1-5	CASSEGGGNQPQHF	TGTGCCAGCAGTGAAGGCGGGGGTAATCAGCCCCAGCATTTT
.	TRBV5-1	.	TRBJ2-7	CASSSRDRSYEQYF	TGCGCCAGCAGTTCGCGCGACAGATCCTACGAGCAGTACTTC
.	TRBV19	TRBD1	TRBJ1-1	CAVRDRHDTEAFF	TGTGCCGTCCGGGACAGGCACGACACTGAAGCTTTCTTT
once	TRBV6-5	TRBD1	TRBJ1-1	CASSYQGADTEAFF	TGTGCCAGCAGTTACCAGGGGGCGGACACTGAAGCTTTCTTT
.	TRBV27	TRBD2	TRBJ2-1	CASIGLAGGPGNEQFF	TGTGCCAGCATCGGACTAGCGGGAGGGCCGGGAAATGAGCAGTTCTTC
.	TRBV6-6	.	TRBJ1-6	CASRSDSSYNSPLHF	TGTGCCAGCAGATCGGACAGCTCCTATAATTCACCCCTCCACTTT
.	TRBV13	TRBD2	TRBJ2-2	CASSPPGTSGRAGPGELFF	TGTGCCAGCAGCCCCCCCGGGACTAGCGGGAGGGCCGGGCCCGGGGAGCTGTTTTTT
.	TRBV4-2	.	TRBJ1-2	CASSQDHPGVSYGYTF	TGTGCCAGCAGCCAAGATCACCCAGGGGTTAGTTATGGCTACACCTTC
.	TRBV25-1	TRBD2	TRBJ2-1	CASSDPSGTSGRDEQFF	TGTGCCAGCAGTGACCCGTCCGGGACTAGCGGGAGAGATGAGCAGTTCTTC
.	TRBV3-1/TRBV3-2	TRBD2	TRBJ2-5	CASSLTSGGGETQYF	TGTGCCAGCAGCCTTACTAGCGGAGGGGGGGAGACCCAGTACTTC
few	TRBV6-2/TRBV6-3	TRBD2	TRBJ2-7	CASSSPTPTSGAAYEQYF	TGTGCCAGCAGTTCCCCGACACCCACTAGCGGGGCCGCCTACGAGCAGTACTTC
.	TRBV5-5	.	TRBJ2-5	CASSLFQGGPQTQYF	TGTGCCAGCAGCTTGTTTCAGGGGGGTCCTCAGACCCAGTACTTC
.	TRBV14	TRBD1	TRBJ1-1	CASSAQGATEAFF	TGTGCCAGCAGCGCACAGGGGGCGACTGAAGCTTTCTTT
.	TRBV15	.	TRBJ2-7	CATSRDNLASYEQYF	TGTGCCACCAGCAGAGATAACCTAGCGTCCTACGAGCAGTACTTC
.	TRBV30	.	TRBJ2-7	CAWSEERVILTEQYF	TGTGCCTGGAGTGAAGAGCGGGTGATACTTACGGAGCAGTACTTC
.	TRBV29-1	.	TRBJ2-3	CSARTDTQYF	TGCAGCGCACGGACAGATACGCAGTATTTT
.	TRBV7-7	.	TRBJ2-2	CASSPRGREPGELFF	TGTGCCAGCAGCCCCCGTGGCCGGGAGCCCGGGGAGCTGTTTTTT
.	TRBV25-1	.	TRBJ2-3	CASSDPGSPSTDTQYF	TGTGCCAGCAGTGACCCGGGGAGTCCTAGCACAGATACGCAGTATTTT
.	TRBV7-2	.	TRBJ1-3	CASSLARGTGNTIYF	TGTGCCAGCAGCTTAGCCAGAGGGACTGGAAACACCATATATTTT
.	TRBV11-3	TRBD2	TRBJ2-1	CASSLDSASGSNEQFF	TGTGCCAGCAGCTTAGATAGCGCTAGCGGATCCAATGAGCAGTTCTTC
.	TRBV6-2/TRBV6-3	TRBD1	TRBJ2-7	CASSPDPGQGVHEQYF	TGTGCCAGCAGCCCAGACCCGGGACAGGGTGTACACGAGCAGTACTTC
.	TRBV28	.	TRBJ1-2	CASRRNVPSVYGYTF	TGTGCCAGCCGCCGCAACGTACCTTCAGTCTATGGCTACACCTTC
.	TRBV19	TRBD1	TRBJ2-6	CASSRLRTGGPLSGANVLTF	TGTGCCAGTAGTAGGTTAAGGACAGGGGGCCCCTTATCTGGGGCCAACGTCCTGACTTTC
.	TRBV6-5	.	TRBJ2-5	CASSYSASVKETQYF	TGTGCCAGCAGTTACTCGGCTAGCGTCAAGGAGACCCAGTACTTC
.	TRBV18	.	TRBJ1-3	CASSPVDRRLGNTIYF	TGTGCCAGCTCACCAGTCGACAGAAGACTCGGAAACACCATATATTTT
.	TRBV4-3	.	TRBJ2-7	CASSQDRSYEQYF	TGCGCCAGCAGCCAAGATCGTAGCTACGAGCAGTACTTC
.	TRBV18	.	TRBJ1-1	CASSSGRTEAFF	TGTGCCAGCTCCTCGGGGAGGACTGAAGCTTTCTTT
once	TRBV5-1	.	TRBJ2-1	CASSLGASQTGNEQFF	TGCGCCAGCAGCTTGGGGGCCAGCCAGACCGGCAATGAGCAGTTCTTC
few	TRBV6-5	.	TRBJ2-6	CASTGLPSGANVLTF	TGTGCCAGTACGGGACTCCCTTCTGGGGCCAACGTCCTGACTTTC
.	TRBV18	TRBD1	TRBJ1-5	CASSPSHRGSNQPQHF	TGTGCCAGCTCACCCTCCCACAGGGGTAGCAATCAGCCCCAGCATTTT
.	TRBV11-1	.	TRBJ1-1	CASSTLQGNTEAFF	TGTGCCAGCAGCACCCTACAGGGGAACACTGAAGCTTTCTTT
.	TRBV6-2/TRBV6-3	TRBD2	TRBJ2-1	CASSRLAGVEQFF	TGTGCCAGCAGTCGACTAGCGGGAGTTGAGCAGTTCTTC
.	TRBV18	.	TRBJ1-1	CASSPPSNTEAFF	TGTGCCAGCTCACCCCCCTCGAACACTGAAGCTTTCTTT
once	TRBV10-3	TRBD1	TRBJ1-1	CAIRDRGTNTEAFF	TGTGCCATCAGAGACAGGGGCACGAACACTGAAGCTTTCTTT
.	TRBV12-3/TRBV12-4	.	TRBJ2-7	CASSLRRGYEQYF	TGTGCCAGCAGTTTGCGCAGGGGATACGAGCAGTACTTC
once	TRBV29-1	.	TRBJ2-7	CSVGTALSYEQYF	TGCAGCGTTGGGACAGCCTTATCCTACGAGCAGTACTTC
.	TRBV23-1	.	TRBJ2-1	CASSHPSGPDEQFF	TGCGCCAGCAGTCATCCGTCAGGTCCAGATGAGCAGTTCTTC
.	TRBV27	.	TRBJ2-1	CASIYRANSINNEQFF	TGTGCCAGCATCTACAGGGCTAACTCTATCAACAATGAGCAGTTCTTC
.	TRBV9	.	TRBJ2-7	CASSPTGSGKDEQYF	TGTGCCAGCAGCCCGACCGGGTCCGGGAAGGACGAGCAGTACTTC
.	TRBV2	TRBD2	TRBJ2-3	CASSAPLAGDTDTQYF	TGTGCCAGCAGTGCCCCCCTAGCGGGAGATACAGATACGCAGTATTTT
.	TRBV7-9	.	TRBJ2-5	CASSPSIPGPETQYF	TGTGCCAGCAGCCCCTCTATCCCGGGTCCAGAGACCCAGTACTTC